This is a list of T cell receptor beta chains from one sample in a study of blood T cell repertoires in COVID-19. TCRdb keeps only in-frame clones here, not all; method: immunoSEQ multiplex PCR. This table has some 110,000 clones, 70% to 85% appearing once. Sequenced: peripheral blood. The receptors come from a woman between 55 and 75 years old with acute or convalescent COVID-19. CDR3s include the opening cysteine and the closing phenylalanine or tryptophan. The D gene is left open where the match is weak. The size field is filled for only some rows; it gives once, few, many or a size class.

j_call | d_call | v_call | clone_size | cdr3_aa | cdr3_nt
TRBJ1-4 | . | TRBV5-8 | . | CASSLRGPNEKLFF | TGTGCCAGCAGCTTGAGGGGCCCGAATGAAAAACTGTTTTTT
TRBJ2-3 | . | TRBV5-6 | . | CASSTQGPSTDTQYF | TGTGCCAGCAGCACACAGGGCCCTAGCACAGATACGCAGTATTTT
TRBJ1-1 | TRBD1 | TRBV14 | . | CASSQVATGGGTEAFF | TGTGCCAGCAGCCAAGTTGCTACAGGGGGCGGCACTGAAGCTTTCTTT
TRBJ1-3 | TRBD1 | TRBV5-1 | once | CASSLEMTGGSSGNTIYF | TGCGCCAGCAGCTTGGAAATGACAGGGGGAAGCTCTGGAAACACCATATATTTT
TRBJ1-2 | . | TRBV19 | . | CASNPQGSTNYGYTF | TGTGCCAGTAACCCTCAGGGTTCGACTAACTATGGCTACACCTTC
TRBJ2-1 | TRBD2 | TRBV28 | . | CASNEGGKRNEQFF | TGTGCCAGCAATGAGGGAGGGAAAAGGAATGAGCAGTTCTTC
TRBJ1-5 | . | TRBV12-3/TRBV12-4 | . | CASSSGVQPQHF | TGTGCCAGCAGTTCCGGGGTTCAGCCCCAGCATTTT
TRBJ1-2 | TRBD1 | TRBV10-3 | . | CAISEDRDTYGYTF | TGTGCCATCAGTGAGGACAGGGACACTTATGGCTACACCTTC
TRBJ2-2 | TRBD1 | TRBV24-1 | . | CATSDAGTGPTGELFF | TGTGCCACCAGTGATGCCGGGACAGGGCCCACCGGGGAGCTGTTTTTT
TRBJ2-7 | TRBD1 | TRBV7-9 | . | CASSFRTSGQAHYEQYF | TGTGCCAGCAGCTTCCGTACGTCGGGACAGGCTCACTACGAGCAGTACTTC
TRBJ2-7 | TRBD2 | TRBV11-2 | . | CASSRVAGPALSEQYF | TGTGCCAGCAGCCGCGTAGCGGGTCCTGCCTTATCGGAGCAGTACTTC
TRBJ2-1 | . | TRBV10-3 | once | CAIGRESSSYNEQFF | TGTGCCATCGGCCGGGAGTCAAGCTCCTACAATGAGCAGTTCTTC
TRBJ2-7 | TRBD1 | TRBV18 | . | CASSPDRGQEQYF | TGTGCCAGCTCACCAGACAGGGGGCAGGAGCAGTACTTC
TRBJ1-1 | TRBD1 | TRBV14 | once | CASSQERDRGDTEAFF | TGTGCCAGCAGCCAAGAAAGGGACAGGGGGGACACTGAAGCTTTCTTT
TRBJ1-4 | TRBD1 | TRBV27 | once | CASKKQGINEKLFF | TGTGCCAGCAAAAAACAGGGGATCAATGAAAAACTGTTTTTT
TRBJ1-5 | TRBD1 | TRBV7-9 | . | CASSSGTGGGQPQHF | TGTGCCAGCAGCTCCGGAACAGGGGGCGGTCAGCCCCAGCATTTT
TRBJ2-2 | . | TRBV7-2 | . | CASSLEGAGELFF | TGTGCCAGCAGCTTAGAGGGGGCCGGGGAGCTGTTTTTT
TRBJ1-1 | TRBD1 | TRBV6-5 | . | CASSYRGRGSAEAFF | TGTGCCAGCAGTTACAGGGGGCGAGGTAGCGCTGAAGCTTTCTTT
TRBJ2-3 | TRBD2 | TRBV29-1 | . | CSASTSGSGADTQYF | TGCAGCGCCTCCACCAGCGGGAGTGGAGCAGATACGCAGTATTTT
TRBJ1-5 | TRBD1 | TRBV15 | . | CATGTGGDQPQHF | TGTGCCACCGGGACAGGGGGCGATCAGCCCCAGCATTTT
TRBJ1-2 | . | TRBV5-1 | once | CASSSLTSSDGYTF | TGCGCCAGCAGCTCATTAACAAGTAGCGATGGCTACACCTTC
TRBJ2-2 | TRBD2 | TRBV29-1 | . | CSVAGTDVGTGELFF | TGCAGCGTAGCGGGGACTGATGTTGGGACCGGGGAGCTGTTTTTT
TRBJ1-4 | . | TRBV27 | once | CASSWAGTNEKLFF | TGTGCCAGCAGCTGGGCAGGCACTAATGAAAAACTGTTTTTT
TRBJ2-1 | . | TRBV4-1 | . | CASSPPGNSLSYNEQFF | TGCGCCAGCAGCCCGCCGGGGAACAGTCTGTCCTACAATGAGCAGTTCTTC
TRBJ2-2 | . | TRBV2 | . | CASRTVTNGELFF | TGTGCCAGCCGGACAGTTACCAACGGGGAGCTGTTTTTT
TRBJ2-5 | TRBD1 | TRBV28 | . | CASSWGTGGIETQYF | TGTGCCAGCAGTTGGGGGACAGGGGGTATAGAGACCCAGTACTTC
TRBJ1-1 | . | TRBV6-5 | . | CASSYGGGIEAFF | TGTGCCAGCAGTTACGGGGGGGGCATTGAAGCTTTCTTT
TRBJ1-1 | . | TRBV7-2 | . | CASSLEPGSLEAFF | TGTGCCAGCAGCTTAGAACCGGGAAGTCTTGAAGCTTTCTTT
TRBJ1-1 | . | TRBV29-1 | . | CSVEPGLSTEAFF | TGCAGCGTTGAACCCGGGTTGAGCACTGAAGCTTTCTTT
TRBJ2-3 | TRBD1 | TRBV5-4 | . | CASSLGQGVSTDTQYF | TGTGCCAGCAGCTTGGGACAGGGGGTTTCCACAGATACGCAGTATTTT
TRBJ2-1 | . | TRBV6-6 | . | CASRSRENSNEQFF | TGTGCCAGCAGATCAAGGGAGAATTCCAATGAGCAGTTCTTC
TRBJ1-2 | TRBD1 | TRBV5-4 | . | CASSFDPTGEYGYTF | TGTGCCAGCAGCTTTGATCCGACAGGGGAATATGGCTACACCTTC